This TCR beta chain came from a study of HIV-infected patients and healthy controls. Around 0.5 ug RNA was reverse transcribed with alpha and beta constant-region primers. Separate chain-specific third strand synthesis with multiplexing indices produced the alpha and beta libraries. Second strand DNA was synthesized using a primer at the SP2 site. TCRdb re-derived calls from the 5' RACE reads in MiXCR, one entry per CDR3 protein. The top ten clones hold roughly 5.3% of a sample with around 16,000 distinct CDR3 sequences, roughly 9% of them seen once. The CDR3 loop spans 21 amino acids. Per germline, CDR1 DFQATT and CDR2 SNEGSKA (reference sequence). V lost 4 bases, J lost 1 base, and 20 bases stayed unmatched. Study-level results: In healthy controls, MAIT alpha CDR3s were common; in HIV+ repertoires, severely depleted.

The repertoire came from unfractionated whole blood and reflected all unsorted peripheral T cells. Two fifths of the ten uninfected healthy control donors were sampled twice, three to four months apart. This clonotype was seen many times. Its antigen is undetermined. This receptor was identified in an adult in good health. The chain combines TRBV20-1 with TRBJ2-1; 12 nucleotides match TRBD2. The specimen was blood. CDR3 in amino acids: CSAKPSLSSGRAFGSYNEQFF. CDR3 sequence (DNA): TGCAGTGCTAAACCATCACTTTCTAGCGGGAGGGCCTTTGGGTCCTACAATGAGCAGTTCTTC.